The present T cell receptor (beta chain) was sequenced within a study of CD8 T cells in ankylosing spondylitis. The study, taken as a whole, reports: Reportedly, matched ankylosing spondylitis synovial fluid was significantly enriched for disease-linked clones. Clones linked to disease, bearing a CD8+ phenotype, were relatively rare in peripheral blood. There was a TCR beta motif, made of eight highly homologous variants, that appeared characteristic of ankylosing spondylitis blood.

5'-RACE, quantitative and with molecular barcodes, yielded the TCR beta libraries. TCRdb re-called the 5' RACE reads through MiXCR, storing one row per CDR3 protein. Of 150,000 to 200,000 distinct CDR3 sequences listed, around 10% are singletons. In this sample, this clonotype turned up many times. Its antigen is not known. CDR3 size: 14 residues. V lost 6 bases to trimming and J lost 0 bases, with 12 bases between them. The sequence was obtained from a male donor with ankylosing spondylitis or in good health (not recorded which). V usage is TRBV12-3 or TRBV12-4 and J usage is TRBJ2-7; D possibly matches TRBD1 or TRBD2 (5 bases each). The sample was blood, either unsorted or a sorted T cell fraction (not recorded which). The CDR3 nucleotides are TGTGCCAGCAGCTTCTCCGGGACCTCCTACGAGCAGTACTTC. Amino acid sequence: CASSFSGTSYEQYF.